Sequencing of this T cell receptor beta chain was carried out in a study of blood T cell repertoires in COVID-19. Across the study: Samples came from the United States, Italy and Spain, spanning acute and convalescent COVID-19. PBMCs, B-cell-depleted T cells, or T cells provided the cDNA or gDNA that made up the material.

In the study's own analysis: How many nucleated cells were present was estimated from reference gene primer amplification. Method: immunoSEQ multiplex PCR; TCRdb's copy keeps in-frame clones and lacks some. V and J calls and clone size follow that table, whereas D and trimming were derived from the DNA. This sample carries roughly 250,000 clones, approximately 83% of them seen once, and the ten largest clones take 3% to 4.5%. Exposed participants encountered a COVID-19 case during the 2 weeks preceding study entry. The sequencing input was PBMCs or T cells enriched from blood (not recorded which). This TCR came from a middle-aged woman who had been exposed to COVID-19.

Here the CDR3 DNA reads TGTGCCACCCGCATGGGGCTCAATCAGCCCCAGCATTTT. Amino acid sequence: CATRMGLNQPQHF. This chain uses TRBV6-5 with TRBJ1-5, with D perhaps TRBD1 (5 bases). CDR3 length: 13 amino acids. From germline, CDR1 is MNHEY and CDR2 SVGAGI. Deletions cut 10 bases from V and 3 bases from J, with 13 bases between.